The text below deals with one T cell receptor beta chain. Its target is not known. This sample was taken from a study of cytomegalovirus exposure and HLA in healthy donors. The PCR ran on 60 Vbeta and 13 Jbeta primers. Here immunoSEQ multiplex PCR was the method, and the copy in TCRdb shows in-frame clones only, minus some. The sample has about 83,000 clones; 81% are singletons. CDR1 and CDR2 from the germline V gene are SQVTM and ANQGSEA. J was trimmed by 1 base and V by 4 bases; bases with no gene match: 2. This CDR3 comprises 15 residues. Study conclusions and caveats: Reportedly, diagnosis of cytomegalovirus status by the classifier showed high specificity and sensitivity.

The chain has TRBV29-1 and TRBJ2-6, with 9 positions matching TRBD2. The clonotype originates from a woman aged 30 to 39 in good health and CMV-seronegative. Sequencing was done on a sample of PBMCs. The CDR3 DNA reads as TGCAGCGTTGGGCGGGGGGGATCTGGGGCCAACGTCCTGACTTTC. Translating it yields CSVGRGGSGANVLTF.